The following is a T cell receptor (beta chain) sequence with its context. What it recognizes is unknown. This sample was included in a study of cytomegalovirus exposure and HLA in healthy donors. Findings and limits, study-wide: The authors considered a cluster of highly shared sequence variants likely to be a sequencing artifact. Per published reports, the classifier diagnosed cytomegalovirus status with high specificity and sensitivity. Confirmation in vitro established that three CMV-associated chains were specific for CMV antigens. There were several of the most significant clusters that appeared linked to common viral pathogens in a later analysis.

PCR was performed using 60 Vbeta and 13 Jbeta primers. Profiled with immunoSEQ multiplex PCR; TCRdb holds only in-frame clones, not every one. The sample lists 95,000 to 150,000 clones, 80% occurring once. The germline V gene has CDR1 SGHDT and CDR2 YYEEEE. This CDR3 region has 14 residues. Deletions cut 3 bases from V and 3 bases from J, with 13 bases between. The genes are TRBV5-6 and TRBJ2-7, with D unclear. This sequence was found in a female donor in good health and CMV-seropositive. Sequencing was done on a sample of PBMCs. The CDR3 DNA reads as TGTGCCAGCAGCTCGGTCGACAATAACTACGAGCAGTACTTC. Amino acids: CASSSVDNNYEQYF.